These 5 T cell receptor beta chains were sequenced from one sample in a study of cytomegalovirus exposure and HLA in healthy donors. PCR amplification relied on 60 Vbeta primers (plus 13 Jbeta primers). The protocol was immunoSEQ multiplex PCR, while the TCRdb copy is restricted to in-frame clones and leaves out a portion. The repertoire shows 130,000 or so clones; the top ten hold about 2.2%. The sample was PBMCs. The receptors originated from a woman between 18 and 30 years old in good health and CMV-seronegative.

This chain connects TRBV5-1 to TRBJ1-4; unclear D gene. The ends were cut back, 0 bases at V and 6 bases at J, with 9 bases in the middle. The CDR3 totals 14 residues. The germline V gene encodes CDR1 SGHRS and CDR2 YFSETQ. DNA for the CDR3: TGCGCCAGCAGCTTGGCGTCTCCAGATGAAAAACTGTTTTTT. This gives the protein CASSLASPDEKLFF.

The chain is built from TRBV30 and TRBJ1-5; possibly TRBD1 for D (5 bases). Trimming removed 4 bases at V and 1 base at J, with 14 bases between. The CDR3 is 15 residues long. Germline CDR1 GTSNPN, CDR2 SVGIG (reference sequence). CDR3: CAWTPIGGSNQPQHF. CDR3 sequence (DNA): TGTGCCTGGACTCCGATCGGGGGAAGCAATCAGCCCCAGCATTTT.

The chain is built from TRBV5-1 and TRBJ2-7; 11 bases match TRBD2. The CDR3 has 16 residues. Trimming took 3 bases from V and 1 from J; bases not matched to a gene: 6. Germline V CDR1 and CDR2: SGHRS, YFSETQ. CDR3 DNA: TGCGCCAGCAGCTCGGGGGGGACTAGCGGATCCTACGAGCAGTACTTC. Translation: CASSSGGTSGSYEQYF.

The CDR3 protein is CASTLAQGYQPQHF. The CDR3 DNA is TGTGCCAGTACGTTGGCCCAGGGGTATCAGCCCCAGCATTTT. The V call is TRBV19, the J call TRBJ1-5; D is possibly TRBD1 (6 bases). This CDR3 is 14 amino acids long. In germline, CDR1 is LNHDA, CDR2 SQIVND (reference sequence). V dropped 7 bases and J dropped 5 bases, with 15 bases sitting between them.

The CDR3 nucleotides are TGTGCCAGCACGCAAGTTCGGGCTGGCGAGGGTGAGCAGTTCTTC. Protein sequence: CASTQVRAGEGEQFF. The V call is TRBV10-3, the J call TRBJ2-1, with D perhaps matching TRBD2 (5 bases). This CDR3 has 15 amino acids. V dropped 10 bases and J dropped 9 bases, with 25 bases sitting between them. Germline V gives CDR1 ENHRY, CDR2 SYGVKD.